The T cell receptor beta chain described here comes from a study of post-analysis software for immune sequencing data. Broader study findings: There was significantly lower normalized Chao1 diversity in multiple sclerosis patients than in controls. Five or six TRBV segments (TRBV5-6, TRBV5-1 and TRBV20-1 among them) occurred more frequently in patients than in controls.

Concerning this clonotype: Its antigen remains unidentified.

Unique molecular identifiers were carried by the TCR beta cDNA libraries. Yield was some 540,000 cDNA molecules from 1 to 10 million T cells. Each CDR3 protein is one row after TCRdb ran MiXCR on the PCR reads. The table includes fewer than 850,000 distinct CDR3 sequences, about 27% detected once. This CDR3 contains 14 residues. Trimming removed 7 bases at V and 3 bases at J, with 15 bases between. Germline CDR1 reads MDHEN; CDR2 reads SYDVKM. The sequencing input was blood. This clonotype was obtained from a girl under 18 with multiple sclerosis. The V and J genes are TRBV28 and TRBJ1-1, with a possible D match to TRBD1 (5 bases). The CDR3 DNA sequence: TGTGCCAGCACCCCTACCCGGGGCTACACTGAAGCTTTCTTT. Translation gives CASTPTRGYTEAFF.